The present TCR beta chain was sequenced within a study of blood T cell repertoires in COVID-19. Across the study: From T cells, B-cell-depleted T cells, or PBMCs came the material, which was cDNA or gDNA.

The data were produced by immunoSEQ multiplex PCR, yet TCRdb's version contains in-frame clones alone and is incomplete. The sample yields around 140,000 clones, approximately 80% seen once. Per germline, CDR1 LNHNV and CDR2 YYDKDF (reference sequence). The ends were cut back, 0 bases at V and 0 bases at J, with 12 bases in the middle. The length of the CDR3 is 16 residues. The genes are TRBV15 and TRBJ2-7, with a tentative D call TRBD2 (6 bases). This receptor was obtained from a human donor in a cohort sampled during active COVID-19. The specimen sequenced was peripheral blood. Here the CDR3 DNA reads TGTGCCACCAGCAGAGATAATGGAGGGAGCTCCTACGAGCAGTACTTC. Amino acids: CATSRDNGGSSYEQYF.